These 32 T cell receptor beta chains originate from one sample sequenced in a study of T cell changes during pregnancy in multiple sclerosis. TCRdb keeps only in-frame clones here, not all; method: immunoSEQ multiplex PCR. Of some 60,000 clones in the sample, about 90% were seen once. Sequences were derived from peripheral blood, sampled in the third trimester of pregnancy. Every receptor here comes from a female donor in good health, enrolled as a control in a pregnancy study.

This chain links TRBV19 with TRBJ1-3; TRBD1 is a possible D gene (5 bases). The germline CDR1 and CDR2 sequences are LNHDA and SQIVND (reference sequence). Trimming cost V 2 bases and J 5 bases, with 16 bases left between them. The CDR3 is 16 residues long. The CDR3 DNA reads as TGTGCCAGTAGTATAAAGGGAGGGAGACAGCGAAACACCATATATTTT. This encodes CASSIKGGRQRNTIYF.

This chain connects TRBV27 to TRBJ1-2; 7 bases match TRBD1. J was trimmed by 0 bases and V by 0 bases; bases with no gene match: 4. This CDR3 is 16 amino acids long. Germline assignment: CDR1 MNHEY and CDR2 SMNVEV (reference sequence). CDR3 sequence reads: CASSLSRDSSNYGYTF. The CDR3 nucleotides are TGTGCCAGCAGTTTATCCCGGGACAGCTCTAACTATGGCTACACCTTC.

The V gene is TRBV4-1, the J gene TRBJ2-7; possibly TRBD1 for D (5 bases). Germline lookup yields CDR1 MGHRA and CDR2 YSYEKL. The CDR3 spans 14 residues. Trimming cost V 1 base and J 1 base, with 8 bases left between them. The chain's CDR3 is CASSQGTRSYEQYF. CDR3 bases: TGCGCCAGCAGCCAAGGGACAAGATCCTACGAGCAGTACTTC.

CDR3 loop: CASSPQTGVYEQFF. In DNA, the CDR3 is TGTGCCAGCAGTCCTCAAACAGGGGTCTATGAGCAGTTCTTC. The chain links TRBV6-6 to TRBJ2-1; 7 bases line up with TRBD1. Per germline, CDR1 MNHNY and CDR2 SVGAGI (reference sequence). The CDR3 is 14 residues long. V trimming: 5 bases; J trimming: 8 bases; junction bases outside the gene matches: 9.

This clone was observed a single time. This chain links TRBV7-8 with TRBJ1-1; the D gene is possibly TRBD1 (6 bases). The CDR3 has 16 residues. The V gene lost 6 bases and the J gene lost 0 bases, with 17 bases spanning the gap. Germline V gene sequence: CDR1 SGHVS, CDR2 FQNEAQ. The CDR3 bases are TGTGCCAGCAGTTCCGGGACACGGTTCATGAACACTGAAGCTTTCTTT. As protein: CASSSGTRFMNTEAFF.

This sequence joins TRBV7-3 and TRBJ2-1; tentative D call: TRBD2 (6 bases). The CDR3 is 15 amino acids. Germline loops: CDR1 SGHTA, CDR2 FQGTGA. V was shortened by 2 bases and J by 3 bases, with 11 bases between the two germline ends. The DNA for the CDR3 is TGTGCCAGCAGCTTAGGGGCGGGGTTCTACAATGAGCAGTTCTTC. Protein product: CASSLGAGFYNEQFF. Supplemented by reference TRBV7-3 and TRBJ2-1, the full variable domain reads GAGVSQTPSNKVTEKGKYVELRCDPISGHTALYWYRQSLGQGPEFLIYFQGTGAADDSGLPNDRFFAVRPEGSVSTLKIQRTERGDSAVYLCASSLGAGFYNEQFFGPGTRLTVL.

V gene TRBV7-9 combines with J gene TRBJ1-2; maybe TRBD1 (6 bases). CDR1 and CDR2 from the germline V gene are SEHNR and FQNEAQ (reference sequence). The CDR3 has 14 amino acids. The V and J ends lost 3 bases and 4 bases respectively, with 12 bases between them. The CDR3 reads CASSLIWDTYGYTF. The CDR3 DNA reads as TGTGCCAGCAGCTTGATCTGGGACACCTATGGCTACACCTTC.

V gene TRBV11-2 combines with J gene TRBJ2-1, with 8 bases matching TRBD2. The CDR3 length is 18 residues. Germline CDR1 reads SGHAT; CDR2 reads FQNNGV. V shed 1 base, J shed 4 bases, and the junction held 12 bases outside the gene matches. This chain's CDR3 is CASSLARELAGAYNEQFF. In DNA form, the CDR3 reads TGTGCCAGCAGCTTAGCGAGGGAGCTAGCGGGTGCATACAATGAGCAGTTCTTC.

The chain carries TRBV6-5 and TRBJ1-5; the D gene is possibly TRBD1 (5 bases). The germline gives CDR1 MNHEY, CDR2 SVGAGI. CDR3 length: 13 amino acids. V was cut by 5 bases and J by 4 bases, with 9 bases left in between. CDR3 region: CASSRTNNQPQHF. CDR3 DNA sequence: TGTGCCAGCAGTAGGACAAATAATCAGCCCCAGCATTTT.

The chain joins TRBV6-6 to TRBJ1-5; a possible D gene is TRBD1 (6 bases). Germline V gene sequence: CDR1 MNHNY, CDR2 SVGAGI (reference sequence). Trimming shortened V by 6 bases and J by 5 bases, and 8 bases separated the two germline ends. CDR3 length: 12 residues. CDR3 coding DNA: TGTGCCAGCAGACAGGGAGATCAGCCCCAGCATTTT. Protein: CASRQGDQPQHF.

The rearrangement uses TRBV4-1 and TRBJ1-5; 7 bases map to TRBD1. CDR3 length: 18 amino acids. Germline lookup yields CDR1 MGHRA and CDR2 YSYEKL. J gave up 0 bases and V 1 base, and 9 bases lay outside the gene matches. DNA for the CDR3: TGCGCCAGCAGCCAAGTCGCCATGGGACAGTATAGCAATCAGCCCCAGCATTTT. It is translated as CASSQVAMGQYSNQPQHF.

The rearrangement uses TRBV19 and TRBJ1-2; TRBD1 agrees at 9 bases. Germline values: CDR1 LNHDA, CDR2 SQIVND (reference sequence). The CDR3 consists of 15 residues. With V trimmed by 5 bases and J by 8 bases, 12 bases remained unmatched. CDR3 nucleotides: TGTGCCAGTAGTCAGCCCGACAGGGGGGCAAAAGGCTACACCTTC. The encoded protein is CASSQPDRGAKGYTF.

The rearrangement joins TRBV18 to TRBJ1-1; no reliable D call. Germline assignment: CDR1 KGHSH and CDR2 LQKENI. V was pared by 2 bases and J by 3 bases, with 13 bases between. The CDR3 has 15 residues. The CDR3 loop is CASSPSSSFDTEAFF. The CDR3 DNA reads as TGTGCCAGCTCACCATCTTCGTCTTTTGACACTGAAGCTTTCTTT.

The rearrangement joins TRBV7-8 to TRBJ2-5; TRBD2 agrees at 13 bases. The germline gives CDR1 SGHVS, CDR2 FQNEAQ. Germline trimming cut 7 bases from V and 2 bases from J; bases unmatched to any gene: 4. This CDR3 spans 15 amino acids. This CDR3 is CASILGLAGQETQYF. Written as DNA, the CDR3 is TGTGCCAGCATCCTGGGACTAGCGGGGCAAGAGACCCAGTACTTC.

The chain couples TRBV7-8 to TRBJ1-2; TRBD1 matches 7 bases. The CDR3 totals 17 residues. Unmatched junction bases numbered 15, after V lost 1 base and J lost 7 bases. In germline, CDR1 is SGHVS, CDR2 FQNEAQ. The CDR3 is CASSLDRTGGGEGGYTF. As DNA, the CDR3 is TGTGCCAGCAGCTTAGACAGGACAGGAGGGGGAGAGGGTGGCTACACCTTC.

The CDR3 nucleotides are TGTGCCAGTAGTATAGCCCCCCTTCCCTTACTCGCTAACTATGGCTACACCTTC. Its protein is CASSIAPLPLLANYGYTF. The V gene is TRBV19, the J gene TRBJ1-2, with D hard to call. The ends were cut back, 1 base at V and 0 bases at J, with 18 bases in the middle. This CDR3 has 18 residues. The germline CDR1 and CDR2 sequences are LNHDA and SQIVND (reference sequence).

V and J are TRBV7-6 and TRBJ2-5; possible D gene TRBD1, 6 bases. Germline V CDR1 and CDR2: SGHVS, FNYEAQ. The CDR3 runs 14 residues. V was cut by 2 bases and J by 5 bases, with 12 bases left in between. The CDR3 DNA sequence: TGTGCCAGCAGCTTATCTACTAGGGGGGAGACCCAGTACTTC. Translated: CASSLSTRGETQYF. The whole variable domain, remainder taken from reference TRBV7-6 and TRBJ2-5, is GAGVSQSPRYKVTKRGQDVALRCDPISGHVSLYWYRQALGQGPEFLTYFNYEAQQDKSGLPNDRFSAERPEGSISTLTIQRTEQRDSAMYRCASSLSTRGETQYFGPGTRLLVL.

This chain joins TRBV5-1 and TRBJ1-1; 10 bases line up with TRBD1. V lost 3 bases and J lost 0; bases outside the gene matches: 5. The germline V gene encodes CDR1 SGHRS and CDR2 YFSETQ. This CDR3 is built from 16 residues. DNA for the CDR3: TGCGCCAGCAGCTCCGGACAGGGGGTTTTGAACACTGAAGCTTTCTTT. Amino acids: CASSSGQGVLNTEAFF. Based on the CDR3 plus reference TRBV5-1 and TRBJ1-1, the full variable domain is KAGVTQTPRYLIKTRGQQVTLSCSPISGHRSVSWYQQTPGQGLQFLFEYFSETQRNKGNFPGRFSGRQFSNSRSEMNVSTLELGDSALYLCASSSGQGVLNTEAFFGQGTRLTVV.

This sequence joins TRBV5-1 and TRBJ2-7, with D possibly TRBD1 on 6 matching bases. The CDR3 sequence is 13 residues long. Germline V gene lookup returns CDR1 SGHRS and CDR2 YFSETQ. Deletions cut 4 bases from V and 4 bases from J, with 12 bases between. As DNA, the CDR3 is TGCGCCAGCAGCGAGGGGACAATTTACGAGCAGTACTTC. Its protein product is CASSEGTIYEQYF.

This clone was recorded a few times. The chain couples TRBV4-1 to TRBJ2-2; 11 bases map to TRBD1. Trimming cost V 1 base and J 2 bases; bases outside gene matches: 0. CDR3 size: 16 residues. Germline assignment: CDR1 MGHRA and CDR2 YSYEKL. The CDR3 spells CASSQGTGGNTGELFF. The DNA for the CDR3 is TGCGCCAGCAGCCAAGGGACAGGGGGCAACACCGGGGAGCTGTTTTTT.

V is TRBV11-3 and J is TRBJ2-7, with 8 bases aligning to TRBD2. Germline V gene data show CDR1 as SGHNT and CDR2 as YENEEA. V gave up 1 base and J gave up 12 bases; unmatched junction bases: 8. The CDR3 covers 13 residues. The CDR3 region has the DNA TGTGCCAGCAGCTTAGTTAGTAGCGGGACACCGTACTTC. Translation: CASSLVSSGTPYF.

This clone was counted a single time. The genes are TRBV19 and TRBJ2-3; 9 bases are a match to TRBD1. Per the germline V gene, CDR1 is LNHDA and CDR2 is SQIVND (reference sequence). The V segment lost 1 base and the J segment 1 base; nucleotides outside the gene matches: 6. The CDR3 spans 17 residues. The CDR3 protein is CASSIGGTGYRTDTQYF. CDR3 DNA: TGTGCCAGTAGTATAGGCGGGACAGGGTATCGCACAGATACGCAGTATTTT.

The chain is built from TRBV10-3 and TRBJ1-1; D call uncertain. Per the germline V gene, CDR1 is ENHRY and CDR2 is SYGVKD. The CDR3 sequence is 16 residues long. V lost 3 bases and J 3 bases, leaving 17 bases between the germline ends. In nucleotides, the CDR3 is TGTGCCATCAGTGAACGGGGAGGAAGTGCAGACACTGAAGCTTTCTTT. This codes for CAISERGGSADTEAFF.

The rearrangement links TRBV4-3 to TRBJ2-2; the match to TRBD2 covers 7 bases. The CDR3 is 18 residues long. The ends lost 0 bases at V and 7 bases at J; junction bases unmatched: 14. Germline CDR1 reads LGHNA; CDR2 reads YSLEER. CDR3 sequence (DNA): TGCGCCAGCAGCCAAGACACCCCAGGACCGGGGAGGGTCGGGGAGCTGTTTTTT. Translation: CASSQDTPGPGRVGELFF.

The chain links TRBV5-6 to TRBJ1-1, with 8 nucleotides matching TRBD1. J gave up 9 bases and V 4 bases, and 5 bases lay outside the gene matches. In germline, CDR1 is SGHDT, CDR2 YYEEEE. The CDR3 sequence is 12 residues long. The CDR3: CASSIGQGKAFF. The CDR3 region has the DNA TGTGCCAGCAGCATTGGACAGGGTAAAGCTTTCTTT.

The chain combines TRBV2 with TRBJ1-6; 7 nucleotides line up with TRBD1. Germline lookup yields CDR1 SNHLY and CDR2 FYNNEI. This CDR3 contains 15 residues. Trimming at V came to 7 bases and at J to 7 bases, leaving 10 bases not matched to a gene. This chain's CDR3 is CASIITGEANSPLHF. DNA for the CDR3: TGTGCCAGCATCATCACAGGGGAGGCGAATTCACCCCTCCACTTT.

The chain recombines TRBV7-3 with TRBJ1-1; unclear D gene. Germline assignment: CDR1 SGHTA and CDR2 FQGTGA. CDR3 length: 13 amino acids. Trimming shortened V by 2 bases and J by 2 bases, and 6 bases separated the two germline ends. CDR3 in amino acids: CASSLQENTEAFF. Written as DNA, the CDR3 is TGTGCCAGCAGCTTACAGGAAAACACTGAAGCTTTCTTT.

The V gene is TRBV18, the J gene TRBJ1-4, with a tentative D call TRBD1 (5 bases). V was cut by 4 bases and J by 0 bases, with 12 bases left in between. In germline, CDR1 is KGHSH, CDR2 LQKENI. This CDR3 has 16 residues. The CDR3 is CASSLRQGTTNEKLFF. In nucleotides, the CDR3 is TGTGCCAGCTCACTTCGTCAGGGAACAACTAATGAAAAACTGTTTTTT.

The rearrangement links TRBV28 to TRBJ2-3; possibly TRBD1 for D (6 bases). Trimming shortened V by 7 bases and J by 7 bases, and 21 bases separated the two germline ends. Per the germline V gene, CDR1 is MDHEN and CDR2 is SYDVKM. CDR3 length: 15 amino acids. This CDR3 reads CASTLAGAGVYTQYF. In nucleotides, the CDR3 is TGTGCCAGCACCCTCGCAGGGGCGGGCGTCTATACGCAGTATTTT.

This chain joins TRBV13 and TRBJ2-5, with TRBD2 as a possible D gene (6 bases). Trimming removed 3 bases from V and 6 bases from J, with 17 bases in between. Looked up from germline, CDR1 is PRHDT and CDR2 is FYEKMQ (reference sequence). The CDR3 contains 15 residues. CDR3 protein: CASSLGTGPGKTQYF. The CDR3 region has the DNA TGTGCCAGCAGCTTGGGGACTGGCCCCGGGAAGACCCAGTACTTC.

The J gene is TRBJ2-7, the V gene TRBV11-3; D remains ambiguous. Germline CDR1 and CDR2: SGHNT and YENEEA. There are 12 residues in the CDR3. Trimming took off 5 bases at V and 7 bases at J, with 12 bases between the two ends. The CDR3 sequence is CASSPLPGEQYF. The DNA for the CDR3 is TGTGCCAGCAGCCCCCTACCCGGGGAGCAGTACTTC. Filled out from reference TRBV11-3 and TRBJ2-7, the complete variable domain reads EAGVVQSPRYKIIEKKQPVAFWCNPISGHNTLYWYLQNLGQGPELLIRYENEEAVDDSQLPKDRFSAERLKGVDSTLKIQPAELGDSAVYLCASSPLPGEQYFGPGTRLTVT.

This chain joins TRBV28 and TRBJ2-2; 15 nucleotides match TRBD2. The CDR3 length is 20 residues. J gave up 0 bases and V 6 bases, and 11 bases lay outside the gene matches. Germline V gene lookup returns CDR1 MDHEN and CDR2 SYDVKM. The CDR3: CASSHPPGLAGGPNTGELFF. CDR3 nucleotides: TGTGCCAGCAGCCACCCTCCGGGACTAGCGGGAGGCCCGAACACCGGGGAGCTGTTTTTT.